At least ten counts were recorded for the clone carrying this T cell receptor (beta chain). The antigen remains unidentified. The sample originates from a study of T cells in Graves' hyperthyroidism and ophthalmopathy. Uncontrolled infection, other autoimmune disease, pregnancy and lactation each barred patients from inclusion. PBMCs stemmed from over 7.5 ml fresh peripheral blood. It was RNA transcripts that yielded the amplified TCR beta CDR3 regions. The TCR CDR3 was amplified in a first-round RT-PCR using the HTBI primer set. TCRdb ran MiXCR on the multiplex PCR reads and lists one entry per CDR3 protein. This table has 800,000 or so distinct CDR3 sequences, roughly 40% appearing once. Study-level points and caveats: In validation, the model predicted ophthalmopathy. These predictions came a median about 6.5 months before onset.

This TCR was recovered from a man aged 18 to 30 with Graves' hyperthyroidism. The sample taken for sequencing was blood.

Here the CDR3 DNA reads TGTGCCAGCAGCTTAGCCCAGGGGAGGGAGACCCAGTACTTC. This translates into CASSLAQGRETQYF. The chain combines TRBV7-2 with TRBJ2-5; tentatively, D is TRBD1 or TRBD2 (6 bases each). The CDR3 covers 14 residues. Trimming pared 0 bases from V and 5 bases from J, leaving 10 bases between. Germline V gene lookup returns CDR1 SGHTA and CDR2 FQGNSA.